The present T cell receptor beta chain was sequenced within a study of cytomegalovirus exposure and HLA in healthy donors. Regarding the study as a whole: Rarity held for most TCR sequences, but there were some public TCRs that occurred in many donors. Specificity for CMV antigens was confirmed in vitro for a few of the CMV-associated chains. It was found in a later analysis that first-cohort TCR clusters tended to co-occur in the 90 to 150 validation repertoires.

Clones were read by immunoSEQ multiplex PCR, and TCRdb kept only the in-frame ones, dropping some. The repertoire holds more than 85,000 clones, with about 92% as singletons. Trimming removed 3 bases from V and 3 bases from J, with 2 bases in between. The CDR3 is 11 amino acids. CDR1 SGHRS and CDR2 YFSETQ come from the germline V gene. Points on this clone: Its antigen remains unidentified.

The clonotype comes from a woman between 18 and 29 years old in good health and CMV-seronegative. The sequenced material came from PBMCs. The rearrangement links TRBV5-1 to TRBJ2-3; D is ambiguous. The CDR3 DNA sequence: TGCGCCAGCAGCTCTACAGATACGCAGTATTTT. This encodes CASSSTDTQYF.